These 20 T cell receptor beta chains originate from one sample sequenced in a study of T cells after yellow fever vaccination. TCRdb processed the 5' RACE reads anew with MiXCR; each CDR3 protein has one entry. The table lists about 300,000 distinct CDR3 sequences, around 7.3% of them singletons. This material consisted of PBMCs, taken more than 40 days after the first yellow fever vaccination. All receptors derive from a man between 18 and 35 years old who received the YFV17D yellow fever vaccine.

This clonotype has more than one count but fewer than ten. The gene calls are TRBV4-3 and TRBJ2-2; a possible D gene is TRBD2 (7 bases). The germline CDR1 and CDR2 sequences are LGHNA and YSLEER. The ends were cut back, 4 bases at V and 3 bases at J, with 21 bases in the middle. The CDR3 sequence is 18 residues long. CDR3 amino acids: CASSPQGRAGKDTGELFF. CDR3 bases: TGCGCCAGCAGCCCCCAGGGGCGAGCGGGGAAGGACACCGGGGAGCTGTTTTTT.

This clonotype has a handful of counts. This CDR3 reads CASSTFSSGGLLHTQYF. CDR3 sequence (DNA): TGTGCCAGCAGCACCTTCTCTAGCGGGGGGCTTCTACATACGCAGTATTTT. This rearrangement joins TRBV14 to TRBJ2-3; 11 bases fit TRBD2. V lost 5 bases, J lost 7 bases, and 14 bases stayed unmatched. The CDR3 is 17 residues long. Per the germline V gene, CDR1 is SGHDN and CDR2 is FVKESK.

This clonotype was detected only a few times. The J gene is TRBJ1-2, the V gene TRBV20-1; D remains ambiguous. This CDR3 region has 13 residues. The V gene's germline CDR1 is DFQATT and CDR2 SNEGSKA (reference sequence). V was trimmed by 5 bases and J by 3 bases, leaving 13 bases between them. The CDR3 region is CSAHLSADYGYTF. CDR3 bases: TGCAGTGCTCACCTGTCGGCTGACTATGGCTACACCTTC.

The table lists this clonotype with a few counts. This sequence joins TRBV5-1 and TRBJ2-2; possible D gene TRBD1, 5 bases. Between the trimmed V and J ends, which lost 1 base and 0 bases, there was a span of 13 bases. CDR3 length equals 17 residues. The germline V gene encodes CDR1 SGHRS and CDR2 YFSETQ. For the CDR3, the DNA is TGCGCCAGCAGCTTGAGGAGCAGGGCCGCGAACACCGGGGAGCTGTTTTTT. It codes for CASSLRSRAANTGELFF. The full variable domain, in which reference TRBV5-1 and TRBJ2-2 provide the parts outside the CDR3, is KAGVTQTPRYLIKTRGQQVTLSCSPISGHRSVSWYQQTPGQGLQFLFEYFSETQRNKGNFPGRFSGRQFSNSRSEMNVSTLELGDSALYLCASSLRSRAANTGELFFGEGSRLTVL.

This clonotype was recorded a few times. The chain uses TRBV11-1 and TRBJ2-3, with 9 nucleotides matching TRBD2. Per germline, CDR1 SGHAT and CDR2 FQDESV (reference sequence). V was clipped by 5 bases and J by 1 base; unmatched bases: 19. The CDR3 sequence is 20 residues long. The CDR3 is CASSVLRAGGRLLGTDTQYF. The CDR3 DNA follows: TGTGCCAGCAGCGTTCTGCGAGCGGGGGGACGTCTGCTGGGCACAGATACGCAGTATTTT.

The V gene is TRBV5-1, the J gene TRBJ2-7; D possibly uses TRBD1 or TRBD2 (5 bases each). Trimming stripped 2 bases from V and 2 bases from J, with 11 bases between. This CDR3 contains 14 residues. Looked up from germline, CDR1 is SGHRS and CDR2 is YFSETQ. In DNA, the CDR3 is TGCGCCAGCAGCTTTCCCGGGGCACCCTACGAGCAGTACGTC. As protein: CASSFPGAPYEQYV.

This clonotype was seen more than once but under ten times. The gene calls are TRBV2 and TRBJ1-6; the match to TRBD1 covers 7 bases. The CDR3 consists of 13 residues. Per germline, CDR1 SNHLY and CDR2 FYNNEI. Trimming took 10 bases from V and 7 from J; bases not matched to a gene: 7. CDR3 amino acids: CANSRQGNSPLHF. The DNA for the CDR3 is TGTGCCAACAGCCGACAGGGAAATTCACCCCTCCACTTT.

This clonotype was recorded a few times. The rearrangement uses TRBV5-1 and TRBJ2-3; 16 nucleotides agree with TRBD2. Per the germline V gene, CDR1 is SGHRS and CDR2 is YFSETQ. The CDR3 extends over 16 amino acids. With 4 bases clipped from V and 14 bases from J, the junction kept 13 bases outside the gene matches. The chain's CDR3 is CASSPGTSGGDNLPYF. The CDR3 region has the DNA TGCGCCAGCAGCCCAGGGACTAGCGGGGGGGACAACCTTCCGTATTTT.

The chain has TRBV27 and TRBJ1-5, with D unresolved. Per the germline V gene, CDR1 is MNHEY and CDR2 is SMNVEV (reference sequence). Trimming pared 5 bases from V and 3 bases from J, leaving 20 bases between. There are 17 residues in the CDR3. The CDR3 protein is CASSPRLGTENNQPQHF. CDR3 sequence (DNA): TGTGCCAGCAGTCCCCGTCTTGGAACGGAGAACAATCAGCCCCAGCATTTT.

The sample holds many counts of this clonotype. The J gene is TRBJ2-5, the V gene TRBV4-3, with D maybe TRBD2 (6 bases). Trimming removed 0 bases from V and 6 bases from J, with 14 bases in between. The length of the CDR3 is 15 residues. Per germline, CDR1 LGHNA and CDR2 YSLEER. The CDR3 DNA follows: TGCGCCAGCAGCCAAGATTGGGGGGAGAGAAAGACCCAGTACTTC. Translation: CASSQDWGERKTQYF.

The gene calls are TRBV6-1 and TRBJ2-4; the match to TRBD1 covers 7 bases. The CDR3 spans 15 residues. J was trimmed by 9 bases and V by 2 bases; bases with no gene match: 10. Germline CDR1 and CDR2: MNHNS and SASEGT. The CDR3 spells CASSEWSNRGSIQYF. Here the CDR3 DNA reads TGTGCCAGCAGTGAATGGTCGAACAGGGGTAGCATTCAGTACTTC.

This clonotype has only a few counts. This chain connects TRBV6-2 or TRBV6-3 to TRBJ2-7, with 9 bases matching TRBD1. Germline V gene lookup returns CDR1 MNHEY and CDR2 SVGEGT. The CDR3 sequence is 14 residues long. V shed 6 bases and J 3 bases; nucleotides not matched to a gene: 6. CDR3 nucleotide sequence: TGTGCCAGCAGCGGACAGGGGAACTTCTACGAGCAGTACTTC. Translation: CASSGQGNFYEQYF.

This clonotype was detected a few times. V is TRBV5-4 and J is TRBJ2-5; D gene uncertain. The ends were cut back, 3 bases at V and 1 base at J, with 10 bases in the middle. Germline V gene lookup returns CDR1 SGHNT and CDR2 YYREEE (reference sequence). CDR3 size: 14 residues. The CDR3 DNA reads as TGTGCCAGCAGCTCTATTGGGATCCAAGAGACCCAGTACTTC. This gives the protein CASSSIGIQETQYF.

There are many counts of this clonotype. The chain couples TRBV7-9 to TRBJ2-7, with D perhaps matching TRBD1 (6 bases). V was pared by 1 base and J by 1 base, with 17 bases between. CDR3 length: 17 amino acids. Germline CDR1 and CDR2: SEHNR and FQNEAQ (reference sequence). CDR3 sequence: CASSLVQVRGESYEQYV. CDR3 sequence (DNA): TGTGCCAGCAGCTTAGTCCAGGTCAGGGGCGAATCCTACGAGCAGTACGTC.

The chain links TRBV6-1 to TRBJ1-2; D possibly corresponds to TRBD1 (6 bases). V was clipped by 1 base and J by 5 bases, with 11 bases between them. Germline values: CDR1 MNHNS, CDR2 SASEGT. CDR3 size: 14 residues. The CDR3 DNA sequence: TGTGCCAGCAGTGAAGGGACGGGGGCGTATGGCTACACCTTC. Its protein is CASSEGTGAYGYTF.

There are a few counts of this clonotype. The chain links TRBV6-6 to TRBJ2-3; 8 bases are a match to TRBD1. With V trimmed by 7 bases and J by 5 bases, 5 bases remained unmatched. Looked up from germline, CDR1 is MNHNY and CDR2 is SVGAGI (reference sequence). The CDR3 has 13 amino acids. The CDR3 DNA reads TGTGCCAGCAATTTACAGGGGGGAGATACGCAGTATTTT. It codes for CASNLQGGDTQYF.

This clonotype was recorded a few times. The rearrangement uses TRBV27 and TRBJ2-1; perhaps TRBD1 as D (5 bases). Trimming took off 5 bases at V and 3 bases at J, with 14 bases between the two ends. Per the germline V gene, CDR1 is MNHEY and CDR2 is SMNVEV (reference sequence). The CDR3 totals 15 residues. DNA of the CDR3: TGTGCCAGCAGTGGAAGAAGGGGCAGCTACAATGAGCAGTTCTTC. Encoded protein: CASSGRRGSYNEQFF.

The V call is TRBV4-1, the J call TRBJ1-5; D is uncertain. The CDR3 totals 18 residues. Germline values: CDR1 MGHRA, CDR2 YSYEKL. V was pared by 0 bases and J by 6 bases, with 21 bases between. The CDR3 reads CASSQDLSVRRASQPQHF. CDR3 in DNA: TGCGCCAGCAGCCAAGATCTTTCGGTTCGGAGGGCGTCTCAGCCCCAGCATTTT.

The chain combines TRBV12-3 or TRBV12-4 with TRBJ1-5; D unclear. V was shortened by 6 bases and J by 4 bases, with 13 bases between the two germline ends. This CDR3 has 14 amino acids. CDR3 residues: CASRGRTLNQPQHF. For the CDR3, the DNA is TGTGCCAGCAGAGGACGGACCTTAAATCAGCCCCAGCATTTT.

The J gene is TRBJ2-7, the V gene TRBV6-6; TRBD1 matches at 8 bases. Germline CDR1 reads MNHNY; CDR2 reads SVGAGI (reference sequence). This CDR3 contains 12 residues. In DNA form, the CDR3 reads TGTGCCAGCGGATTCGGACAGGGTCTAACAGGCGTC. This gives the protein CASGFGQGLTGV.